What follows describes a single T cell receptor (beta chain). The sample is drawn from a study of blood T cell repertoires in COVID-19. At the level of the study: PBMCs, B-cell-depleted T cells, or T cells provided the cDNA or gDNA that made up the material.

Germline CDR1 and CDR2: SGHAT and FQNNGV. Trimming pared 5 bases from V and 3 bases from J, leaving 6 bases between. CDR3 length: 12 residues. Study processing details: Cell counts per sample came from amplifying reference gene primers. The table came from immunoSEQ multiplex PCR; TCRdb's copy has only in-frame clones and leaves some out. V and J calls and clone size come straight from that table; D and trimming were deduced from the DNA. The data hold some 120,000 clones, with approximately 86% observed a single time. This sequence joins TRBV11-2 and TRBJ2-3; no clear D. The TCR was taken from a woman aged 45-65 years who had recovered from COVID-19. The sequenced sample was peripheral blood. Here the CDR3 reads CASSLRTDTQYF. For the CDR3, the DNA is TGTGCCAGCAGCCTTCGGACAGATACGCAGTATTTT.